The sequence of this T cell receptor beta chain was determined in a study of T cell responses to AZD1222 COVID-19 vaccine. Study-level findings and limits: Compared with day 0, the breadth and depth of the Spike-specific TCR repertoire rose significantly after two doses of AZD1222. Repertoires were collected only later (after the peak T cell response had occurred). Reports indicate that nearly half of spike-specific TCRs are directed at unmutated variant regions. Possibly, clonal diversity was underestimated; donors were largely white British and included more females.

Turning to this clone: The antigen is not known.

Assay: immunoSEQ multiplex PCR; the TCRdb copy retains only in-frame clones and omits some. The table includes around 35,000 clones, 70% to 90% detected once. The junction had 12 bases not matched to a gene; V was cut back by 4 bases and J by 13 bases. Germline V gene data show CDR1 as LGHNA and CDR2 as YNFKEQ. This CDR3 contains 13 residues. The rearrangement joins TRBV4-2 to TRBJ2-7; 8 bases match TRBD2. Specimen: peripheral blood, collected on day 0 of AZD1222 vaccination. This sequence was found in an adult in good health. In nucleotides, the CDR3 is TGTGCCAGCAGCCCCCCCGGGGGGGACTCAATATACTTC. Its protein is CASSPPGGDSIYF.